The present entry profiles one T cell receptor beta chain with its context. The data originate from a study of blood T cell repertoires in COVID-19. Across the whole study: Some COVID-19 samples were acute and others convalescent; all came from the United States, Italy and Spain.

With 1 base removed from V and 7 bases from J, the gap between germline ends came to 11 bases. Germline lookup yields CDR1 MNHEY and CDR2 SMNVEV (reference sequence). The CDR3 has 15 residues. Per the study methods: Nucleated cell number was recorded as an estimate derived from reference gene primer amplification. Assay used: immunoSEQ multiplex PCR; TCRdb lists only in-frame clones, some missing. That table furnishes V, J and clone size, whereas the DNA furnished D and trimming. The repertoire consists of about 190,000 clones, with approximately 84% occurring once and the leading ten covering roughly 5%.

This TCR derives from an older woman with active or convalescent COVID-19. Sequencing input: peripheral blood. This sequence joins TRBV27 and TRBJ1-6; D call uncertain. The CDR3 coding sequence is TGTGCCAGCAGTTTATACGGGCAGCGGAATTCACCCCTCCACTTT. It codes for CASSLYGQRNSPLHF.